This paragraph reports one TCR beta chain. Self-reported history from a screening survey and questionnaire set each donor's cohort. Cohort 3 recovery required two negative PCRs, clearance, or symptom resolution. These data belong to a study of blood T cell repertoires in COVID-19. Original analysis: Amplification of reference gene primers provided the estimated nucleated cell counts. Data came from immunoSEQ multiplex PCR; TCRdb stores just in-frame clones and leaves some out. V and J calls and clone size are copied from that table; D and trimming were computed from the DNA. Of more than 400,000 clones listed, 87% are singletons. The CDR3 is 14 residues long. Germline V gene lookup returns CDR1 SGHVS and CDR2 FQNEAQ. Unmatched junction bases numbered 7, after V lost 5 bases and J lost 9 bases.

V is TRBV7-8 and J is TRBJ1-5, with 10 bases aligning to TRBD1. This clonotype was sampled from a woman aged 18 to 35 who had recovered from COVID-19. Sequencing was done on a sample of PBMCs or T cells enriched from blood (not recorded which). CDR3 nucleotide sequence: TGTGCCAGCAGCCCGACAGGGGGCTTGGGGCCCCAGCATTTT. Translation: CASSPTGGLGPQHF.